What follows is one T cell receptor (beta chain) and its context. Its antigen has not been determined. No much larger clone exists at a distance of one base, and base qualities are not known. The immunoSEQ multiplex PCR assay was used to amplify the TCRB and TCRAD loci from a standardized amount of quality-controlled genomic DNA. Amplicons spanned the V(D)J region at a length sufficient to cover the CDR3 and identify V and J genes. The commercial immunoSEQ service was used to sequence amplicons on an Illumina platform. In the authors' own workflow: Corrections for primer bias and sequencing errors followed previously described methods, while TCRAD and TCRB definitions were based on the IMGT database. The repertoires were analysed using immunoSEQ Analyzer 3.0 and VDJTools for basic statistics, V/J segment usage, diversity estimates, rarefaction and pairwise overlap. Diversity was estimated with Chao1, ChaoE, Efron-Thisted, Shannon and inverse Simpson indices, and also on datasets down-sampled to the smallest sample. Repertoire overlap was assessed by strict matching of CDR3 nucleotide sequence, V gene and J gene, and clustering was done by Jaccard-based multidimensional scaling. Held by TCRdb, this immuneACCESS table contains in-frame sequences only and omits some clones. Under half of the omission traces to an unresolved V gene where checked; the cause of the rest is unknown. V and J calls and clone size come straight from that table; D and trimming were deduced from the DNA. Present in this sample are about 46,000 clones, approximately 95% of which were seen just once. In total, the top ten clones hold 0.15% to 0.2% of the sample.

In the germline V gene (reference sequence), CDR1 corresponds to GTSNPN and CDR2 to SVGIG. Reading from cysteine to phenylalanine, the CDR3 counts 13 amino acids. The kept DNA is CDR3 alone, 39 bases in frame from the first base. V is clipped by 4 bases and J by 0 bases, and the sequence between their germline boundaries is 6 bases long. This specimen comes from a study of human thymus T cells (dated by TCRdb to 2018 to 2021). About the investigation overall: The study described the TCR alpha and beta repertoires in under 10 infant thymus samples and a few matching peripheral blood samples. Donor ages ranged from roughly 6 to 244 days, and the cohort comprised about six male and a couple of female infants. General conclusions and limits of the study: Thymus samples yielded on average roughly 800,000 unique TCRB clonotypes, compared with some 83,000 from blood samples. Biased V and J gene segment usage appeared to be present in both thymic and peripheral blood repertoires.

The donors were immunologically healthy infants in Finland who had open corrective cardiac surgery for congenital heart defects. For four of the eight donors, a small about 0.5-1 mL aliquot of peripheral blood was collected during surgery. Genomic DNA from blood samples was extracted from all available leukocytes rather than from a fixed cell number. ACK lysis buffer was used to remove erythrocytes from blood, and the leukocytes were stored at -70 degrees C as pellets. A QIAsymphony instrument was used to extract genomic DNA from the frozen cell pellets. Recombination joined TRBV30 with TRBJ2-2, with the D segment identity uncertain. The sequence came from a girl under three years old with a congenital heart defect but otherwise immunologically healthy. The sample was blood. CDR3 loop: CAWMTTNTGELFF. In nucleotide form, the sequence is TGTGCCTGGATGACGACGAACACCGGGGAGCTGTTTTTT.